One T cell receptor (beta chain) is described in this entry. Its antigen remains unidentified. The sample originates from a study of vaccination and CD4 T cells after COVID-19. Overall study: The convalescent population consisted of six males and four females, two of whom were of Hispanic ethnicity.

There are 14 residues in the CDR3. V was shortened by 0 bases and J by 6 bases, with 12 bases between the two germline ends. Germline CDR1 LNHNV, CDR2 YYDKDF (reference sequence). The treatment: approximately nine-day PBMC culture with coronavirus spike peptide pools or control peptides (ViraFEST assay). Before TCRs were sequenced, ViraFEST expanded antigen-specific T cells with peptide pools. The study sequenced cultured CD4+ T cell DNA using the Oncomine TCR Beta short-read assay. TCRdb re-analysed the PCR reads in MiXCR, keeping a single row per CDR3 protein. Here the sample spans roughly 17,000 distinct CDR3 sequences, around 53% being singletons.

This chain connects TRBV15 to TRBJ2-7; D remains ambiguous. This sequence originates from a human donor who had recovered from COVID-19. Here the sequenced sample was CD4+ T cells from blood, cultured in vitro, taken before SARS-CoV-2 vaccination. The chain's CDR3 is CATSRDRSRSEQYF. CDR3 DNA sequence: TGTGCCACCAGCAGAGATCGATCACGGTCCGAGCAGTACTTC.